This passage covers 23 T cell receptor beta chains from one sample sequenced in a study of blood T cell repertoires in COVID-19. Using immunoSEQ multiplex PCR, the repertoire was profiled, and TCRdb retains in-frame clones only, with some absent. The sample records fewer than 250,000 clones, 84% being singletons. Sequenced sample: peripheral blood. These receptor sequences come from a man aged 45-65 years with acute or convalescent COVID-19.

V and J are TRBV5-4 and TRBJ2-7, with 12 bases that match TRBD2. The V and J ends lost 4 bases and 7 bases, in that order; junction bases with no gene match: 9. CDR1 is SGHNT, CDR2 YYREEE, per germline (reference sequence). CDR3 length equals 15 residues. DNA for the CDR3: TGTGCCAGCAGCACTCGACTAGCGGGAGCTCTTGAGCAGTACTTC. This gives the protein CASSTRLAGALEQYF.

This rearrangement joins TRBV14 to TRBJ1-6, with D unresolved. The length of the CDR3 is 14 residues. V lost 1 base and J 10 bases, leaving 11 bases between the germline ends. Germline loops: CDR1 SGHDN, CDR2 FVKESK. The CDR3 region has the DNA TGTGCCAGCAGCCAAGGACGACTGAGGTCACCCCTCCACTTT. Translated: CASSQGRLRSPLHF.

The chain uses TRBV10-2 and TRBJ1-5; 8 bases are shared with TRBD1. There are 17 residues in the CDR3. Germline assignment: CDR1 WSHSY and CDR2 SAAADI. V lost 6 bases to trimming and J lost 0 bases; unmatched junction nucleotides: 10. The CDR3 spells CASSATGAVYSNQPQHF. The CDR3 DNA is TGCGCCAGCAGCGCGACAGGGGCAGTTTATAGCAATCAGCCCCAGCATTTT.

This chain connects TRBV4-1 to TRBJ1-2; the D gene is possibly TRBD1 (5 bases). The CDR3 extends over 16 amino acids. With 1 base removed from V and 3 bases from J, the gap between germline ends came to 15 bases. Germline CDR1 reads MGHRA; CDR2 reads YSYEKL. In nucleotides, the CDR3 is TGCGCCAGCAGCCAAGCCCAGCAGGGTTGGGACTATGGCTACACCTTC. It codes for CASSQAQQGWDYGYTF.

The chain is built from TRBV11-2 and TRBJ1-1, with 8 bases that match TRBD1. Trimming cost V 5 bases and J 0 bases; bases outside gene matches: 8. The CDR3 has 16 amino acids. Germline V lookup: CDR1 SGHAT, CDR2 FQNNGV. CDR3 DNA sequence: TGTGCCAGCAGCCGAGGACAGGGCGTGATGAACACTGAAGCTTTCTTT. Residues: CASSRGQGVMNTEAFF.

This chain uses TRBV27 with TRBJ1-4; TRBD1 matches 10 bases. Losses at the gene ends were 5 bases for V and 8 bases for J; bases not matched to a gene: 5. The length of the CDR3 is 14 residues. Germline V gives CDR1 MNHEY, CDR2 SMNVEV (reference sequence). The CDR3 here is CASSRDRGAEKLFF. Written as DNA, the CDR3 is TGTGCCAGCAGTCGGGACAGGGGAGCCGAAAAACTGTTTTTT.

J is TRBJ1-1 and V is TRBV19, with D perhaps TRBD1 (6 bases). From germline, CDR1 is LNHDA and CDR2 SQIVND (reference sequence). The CDR3 loop spans 14 amino acids. V was cut by 2 bases and J by 4 bases, with 11 bases left in between. CDR3 sequence reads: CASSIQGLGTEAFF. CDR3 bases: TGTGCCAGTAGTATACAGGGGCTTGGCACTGAAGCTTTCTTT.

This clone was seen just once. The genes are TRBV29-1 and TRBJ1-2; no firm D call. The CDR3 is 13 amino acids. V gave up 2 bases and J gave up 3 bases, with 10 bases separating them. Germline CDR1 SQVTM, CDR2 ANQGSEA. The CDR3 DNA reads as TGCAGCGTTGAAACCCAGGCCTACTATGGCTACACCTTC. Its protein is CSVETQAYYGYTF.

The rearrangement uses TRBV7-8 and TRBJ1-2, with D possibly being TRBD1 (6 bases). Germline V lookup: CDR1 SGHVS, CDR2 FQNEAQ. CDR3 length: 14 amino acids. Trimming left V 1 base short and J 6 bases short, with 12 bases between. The DNA of the CDR3 is TGTGCCAGCAGCTTAGACAGGGAGCAAGATGGCTACACCTTC. Its protein is CASSLDREQDGYTF.

J is TRBJ2-1 and V is TRBV4-2; 11 nucleotides align to TRBD2. The ends lost 4 bases at V and 3 bases at J; junction bases unmatched: 8. This CDR3 has 17 residues. Germline CDR1 is LGHNA and CDR2 is YNFKEQ. The CDR3, as DNA: TGTGCCAGCAGCCCCATAGGAACTAGCGGGGGCTACAATGAGCAGTTCTTC. Translated, it gives CASSPIGTSGGYNEQFF.

This chain connects TRBV19 to TRBJ1-1; 9 bases align to TRBD1. Germline CDR1 LNHDA, CDR2 SQIVND (reference sequence). Losses at the gene ends were 4 bases for V and 0 bases for J; bases not matched to a gene: 3. The CDR3 is 15 residues long. The CDR3 sequence: CASSRTGDVNTEAFF. The CDR3 nucleotides read TGTGCCAGTAGTAGGACAGGGGACGTGAACACTGAAGCTTTCTTT.

The V and J genes are TRBV5-1 and TRBJ2-7; D is perhaps TRBD2 (5 bases). This CDR3 contains 14 residues. Germline CDR1 is SGHRS and CDR2 is YFSETQ. The V end lost 0 bases, the J end lost 5 bases, and 12 bases lay between the germline ends. The CDR3, as DNA: TGCGCCAGCAGCTTGGGGGAGTTCGGCCACGAGCAGTACTTC. It is translated as CASSLGEFGHEQYF. The full variable domain, rest sourced from reference TRBV5-1 and TRBJ2-7, is KAGVTQTPRYLIKTRGQQVTLSCSPISGHRSVSWYQQTPGQGLQFLFEYFSETQRNKGNFPGRFSGRQFSNSRSEMNVSTLELGDSALYLCASSLGEFGHEQYFGPGTRLTVT.

This clone was counted between two and nine times. The chain links TRBV2 to TRBJ2-7; D may be TRBD1 (6 bases). The ends were cut back, 4 bases at V and 5 bases at J, with 12 bases in the middle. The CDR3 is 13 residues long. CDR1 is SNHLY, CDR2 FYNNEI, per germline. This CDR3 is CASSAQGIDEQYF. The DNA for the CDR3 is TGTGCCAGCAGTGCACAGGGTATCGACGAGCAGTACTTC.

The V call is TRBV6-5, the J call TRBJ1-1; possible D gene TRBD1, 6 bases. The CDR3 is 15 residues long. Germline V lookup: CDR1 MNHEY, CDR2 SVGAGI. V was shortened by 7 bases and J by 5 bases, with 20 bases between the two germline ends. The CDR3 nucleotides are TGTGCCAGCAATAAGGAGCGAGGGGGAAGGACTGAAGCTTTCTTT. As protein: CASNKERGGRTEAFF.

The chain links TRBV19 to TRBJ1-3; unclear D gene. The V gene lost 4 bases and the J gene lost 2 bases, with 15 bases spanning the gap. Germline assignment: CDR1 LNHDA and CDR2 SQIVND (reference sequence). The CDR3 loop spans 16 amino acids. The CDR3 bases are TGTGCCAGTAGTAGACCACACCGACAAGCTGGAAACACCATATATTTT. Translated: CASSRPHRQAGNTIYF.

This rearrangement joins TRBV3-1 (or the pseudogene TRBV3-2) to TRBJ1-2; the D gene is possibly TRBD1 (6 bases). The CDR3 is 15 residues long. Deletions cut 4 bases from V and 8 bases from J, with 20 bases between. Germline-derived CDR1 and CDR2 are LGHDT and YNNKEL (reference sequence). Here the CDR3 reads CASSPNGQPREGYTF. The CDR3 DNA reads as TGTGCCAGCAGCCCAAATGGACAGCCCCGAGAGGGCTACACCTTC.

This clone was detected once. V gene TRBV12-3 or TRBV12-4 combines with J gene TRBJ1-2; weak D call: TRBD1 (5 bases). V was trimmed by 3 bases and J by 3 bases, leaving 8 bases between them. This CDR3 comprises 13 residues. The CDR3 region has the DNA TGTGCCAGCAGTTTTGGGGGGTACTATGGCTACACCTTC. This gives the protein CASSFGGYYGYTF.

The V and J genes are TRBV5-1 and TRBJ2-7; TRBD1 aligns across 7 bases. Germline assignment: CDR1 SGHRS and CDR2 YFSETQ. The CDR3 is 15 amino acids. V lost 2 bases, J lost 6 bases, and 11 bases stayed unmatched. DNA of the CDR3: TGCGCCAGCAGCTTTGAGACAGGGAGCTTATCCGAGCAGTACTTC. It yields the protein CASSFETGSLSEQYF.

This clone was seen a few times. V gene TRBV24-1 combines with J gene TRBJ2-7; 9 bases are a match to TRBD2. Looked up from germline, CDR1 is KGHDR and CDR2 is SFDVKD. The CDR3 loop spans 15 amino acids. V shed 9 bases and J 2 bases; nucleotides not matched to a gene: 10. The DNA for the CDR3 is TGTGCCACCTCAAAAGCAGCTAGCGGGGCCTACGAGCAGTACTTC. Translating it yields CATSKAASGAYEQYF.

The V call is TRBV10-3, the J call TRBJ1-2, with 9 bases identical to TRBD1. CDR3 length: 16 residues. The germline V gene has CDR1 ENHRY and CDR2 SYGVKD. J was trimmed by 4 bases and V by 11 bases; bases with no gene match: 17. The CDR3 coding sequence is TGTGCCTTCTCACAGGGCCCGGGACAGGGTATCTATGGCTACACCTTC. It encodes CAFSQGPGQGIYGYTF.

Only a few counts were recorded for this clone. The chain combines TRBV3-1 (or the pseudogene TRBV3-2) with TRBJ1-3; D is unclear. Trimming took 2 bases from V and 2 from J, leaving 13 bases between them. Germline CDR1 is LGHDT and CDR2 is YNNKEL (reference sequence). The CDR3 runs 16 residues. The CDR3 DNA follows: TGTGCCAGCAGCCAAAACCCAAGCTACCCTGGAAACACCATATATTTT. Its protein product is CASSQNPSYPGNTIYF.

This clone appeared a single time. V is TRBV7-2 and J is TRBJ1-6, with D possibly TRBD1 on 6 matching bases. The CDR3 runs to 14 residues. Germline CDR1 is SGHTA and CDR2 is FQGNSA. The V end lost 5 bases, the J end lost 10 bases, and 15 bases lay between the germline ends. CDR3 sequence reads: CASSHRNRDSPLHF. DNA of the CDR3: TGTGCCAGCAGCCATAGAAACAGGGACTCACCCCTCCACTTT.

The chain has TRBV28 and TRBJ1-6, with D unresolved. Germline V gene lookup returns CDR1 MDHEN and CDR2 SYDVKM. V shed 7 bases and J shed 12 bases, with 13 bases lying between them. The CDR3 runs to 12 residues. CDR3 region: CASTRPGVPLHF. CDR3 nucleotide sequence: TGTGCCAGCACCCGGCCGGGAGTACCCCTCCACTTT.